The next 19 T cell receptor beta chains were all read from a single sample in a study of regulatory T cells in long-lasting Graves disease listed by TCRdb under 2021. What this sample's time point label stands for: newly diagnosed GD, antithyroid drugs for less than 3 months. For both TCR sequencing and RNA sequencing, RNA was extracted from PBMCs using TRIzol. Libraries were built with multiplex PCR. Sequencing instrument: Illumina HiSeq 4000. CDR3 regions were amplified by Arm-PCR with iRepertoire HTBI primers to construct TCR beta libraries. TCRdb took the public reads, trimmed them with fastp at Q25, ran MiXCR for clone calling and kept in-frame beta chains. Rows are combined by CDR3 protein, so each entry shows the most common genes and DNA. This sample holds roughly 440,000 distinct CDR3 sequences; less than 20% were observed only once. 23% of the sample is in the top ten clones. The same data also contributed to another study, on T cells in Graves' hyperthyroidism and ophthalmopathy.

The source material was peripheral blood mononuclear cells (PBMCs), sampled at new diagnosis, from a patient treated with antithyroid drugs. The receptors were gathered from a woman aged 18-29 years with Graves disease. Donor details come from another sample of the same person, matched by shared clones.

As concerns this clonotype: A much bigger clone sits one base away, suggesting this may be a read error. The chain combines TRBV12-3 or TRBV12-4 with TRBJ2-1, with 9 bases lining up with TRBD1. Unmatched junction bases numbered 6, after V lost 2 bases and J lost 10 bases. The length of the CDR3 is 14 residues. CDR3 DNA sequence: TGTGCCAGCAGTTTATGGGACAGGGTCTACGAGCAGTTCTTC. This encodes CASSLWDRVYEQFF.

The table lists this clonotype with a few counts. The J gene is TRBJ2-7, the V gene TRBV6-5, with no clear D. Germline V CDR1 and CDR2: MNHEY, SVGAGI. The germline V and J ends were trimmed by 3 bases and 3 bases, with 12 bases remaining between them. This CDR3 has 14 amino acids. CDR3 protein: CASSYSMQNYEQYF. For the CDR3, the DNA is TGTGCCAGCAGTTATTCGATGCAAAACTACGAGCAGTACTTC.

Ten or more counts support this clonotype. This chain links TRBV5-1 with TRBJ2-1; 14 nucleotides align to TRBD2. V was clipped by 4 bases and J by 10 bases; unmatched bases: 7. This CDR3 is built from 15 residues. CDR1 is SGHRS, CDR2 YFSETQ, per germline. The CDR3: CASSQTSGRAVEQFF. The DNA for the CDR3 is TGCGCCAGCAGCCAGACTAGCGGGAGGGCCGTAGAGCAGTTCTTC.

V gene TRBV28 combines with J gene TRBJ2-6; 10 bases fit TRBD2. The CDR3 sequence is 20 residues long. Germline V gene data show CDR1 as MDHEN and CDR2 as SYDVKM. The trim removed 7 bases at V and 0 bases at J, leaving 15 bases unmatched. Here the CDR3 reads CASTGGLAGVIPSGANVLTF. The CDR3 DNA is TGTGCCAGCACGGGGGGCCTAGCGGGAGTAATACCCTCTGGGGCCAACGTCCTGACTTTC.

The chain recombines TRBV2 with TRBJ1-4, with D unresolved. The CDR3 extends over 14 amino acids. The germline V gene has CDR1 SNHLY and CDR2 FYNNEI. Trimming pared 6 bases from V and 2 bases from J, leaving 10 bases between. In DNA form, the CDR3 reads TGTGCCAGCAGAAACCCTGAGACTAATGAAAAACTGTTTTTT. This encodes CASRNPETNEKLFF.

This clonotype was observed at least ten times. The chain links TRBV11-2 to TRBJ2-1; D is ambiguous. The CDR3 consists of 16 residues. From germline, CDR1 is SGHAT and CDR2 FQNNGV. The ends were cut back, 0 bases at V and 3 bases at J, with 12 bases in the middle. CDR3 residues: CASSLDTQLNYNEQFF. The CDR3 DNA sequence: TGTGCCAGCAGCTTAGATACTCAGTTAAACTACAATGAGCAGTTCTTC. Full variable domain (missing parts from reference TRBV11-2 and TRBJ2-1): EAGVAQSPRYKIIEKRQSVAFWCNPISGHATLYWYQQILGQGPKLLIQFQNNGVVDDSQLPKDRFSAERLKGVDSTLKIQPAKLEDSAVYLCASSLDTQLNYNEQFFGPGTRLTVL.

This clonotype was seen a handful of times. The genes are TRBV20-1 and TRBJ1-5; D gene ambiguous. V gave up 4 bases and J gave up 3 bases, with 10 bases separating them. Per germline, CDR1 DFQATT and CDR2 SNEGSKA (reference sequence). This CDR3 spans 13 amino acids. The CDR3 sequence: CSAISGTNQPQHF. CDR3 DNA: TGCAGTGCTATCTCAGGAACCAATCAGCCCCAGCATTTT.

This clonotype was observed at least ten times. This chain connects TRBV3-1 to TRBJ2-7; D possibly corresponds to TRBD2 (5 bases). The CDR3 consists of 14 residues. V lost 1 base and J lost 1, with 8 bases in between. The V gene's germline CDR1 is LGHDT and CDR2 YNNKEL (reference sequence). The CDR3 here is CASSQGAVSYEQYF. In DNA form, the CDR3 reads TGTGCCAGCAGCCAAGGAGCGGTGTCCTACGAGCAGTACTTC.

The CDR3 loop is CATSAARGSTDTQYF. CDR3 sequence (DNA): TGTGCCACCAGTGCCGCGCGGGGTAGCACAGATACGCAGTATTTT. The chain combines TRBV24-1 with TRBJ2-3; a weak D match, TRBD2 (6 bases). The V gene lost 5 bases and the J gene lost 0 bases, with 11 bases spanning the gap. This CDR3 is built from 15 residues. Germline assignment: CDR1 KGHDR and CDR2 SFDVKD.

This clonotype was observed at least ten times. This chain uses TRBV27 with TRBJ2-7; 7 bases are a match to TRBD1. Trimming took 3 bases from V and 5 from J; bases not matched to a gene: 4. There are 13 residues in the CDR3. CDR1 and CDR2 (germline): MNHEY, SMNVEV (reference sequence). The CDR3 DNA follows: TGTGCCAGCAGTTTTCCAGGGGGAAACGAGCAGTACTTC. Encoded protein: CASSFPGGNEQYF.

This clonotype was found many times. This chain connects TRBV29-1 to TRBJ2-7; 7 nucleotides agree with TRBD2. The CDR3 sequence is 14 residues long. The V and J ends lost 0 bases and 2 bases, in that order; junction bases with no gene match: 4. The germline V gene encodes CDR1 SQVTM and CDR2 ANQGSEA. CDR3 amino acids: CSVEDGGETYEQYF. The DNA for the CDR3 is TGCAGCGTTGAAGATGGGGGGGAAACCTACGAGCAGTACTTC.

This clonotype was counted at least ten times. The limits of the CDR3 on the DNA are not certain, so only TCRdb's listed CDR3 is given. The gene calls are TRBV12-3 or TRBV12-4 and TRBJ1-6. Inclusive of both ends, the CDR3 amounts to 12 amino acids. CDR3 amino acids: CASSTSIGPLHF.

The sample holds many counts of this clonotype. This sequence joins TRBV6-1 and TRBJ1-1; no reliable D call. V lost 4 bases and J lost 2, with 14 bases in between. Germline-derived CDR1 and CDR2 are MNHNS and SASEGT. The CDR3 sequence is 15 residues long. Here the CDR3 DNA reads TGTGCCAGCAGTGTTCTTTCACTCCGAAACACTGAAGCTTTCTTT. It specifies CASSVLSLRNTEAFF.

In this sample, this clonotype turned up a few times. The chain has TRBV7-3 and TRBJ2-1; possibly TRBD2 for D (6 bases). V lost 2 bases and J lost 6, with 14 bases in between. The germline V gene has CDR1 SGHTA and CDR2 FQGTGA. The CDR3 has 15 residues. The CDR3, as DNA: TGTGCCAGCAGCTTAGGGCTAGCGAAACGCAATGAGCAGTTCTTC. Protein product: CASSLGLAKRNEQFF.

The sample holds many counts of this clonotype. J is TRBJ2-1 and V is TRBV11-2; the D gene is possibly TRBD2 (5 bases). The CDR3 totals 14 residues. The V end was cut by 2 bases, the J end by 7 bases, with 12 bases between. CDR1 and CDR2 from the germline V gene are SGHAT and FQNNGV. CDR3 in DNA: TGTGCCAGCAGCTTATTAGGCGGGCCGAATGAGCAGTTCTTC. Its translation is CASSLLGGPNEQFF. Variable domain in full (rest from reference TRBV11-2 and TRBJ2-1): EAGVAQSPRYKIIEKRQSVAFWCNPISGHATLYWYQQILGQGPKLLIQFQNNGVVDDSQLPKDRFSAERLKGVDSTLKIQPAKLEDSAVYLCASSLLGGPNEQFFGPGTRLTVL.

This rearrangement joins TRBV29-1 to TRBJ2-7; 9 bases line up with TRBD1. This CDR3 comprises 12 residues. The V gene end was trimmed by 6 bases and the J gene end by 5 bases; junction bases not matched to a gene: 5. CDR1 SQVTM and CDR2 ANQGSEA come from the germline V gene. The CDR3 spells CSVRDRAHEQYF. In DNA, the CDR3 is TGCAGCGTAAGGGACAGGGCCCACGAGCAGTACTTC.

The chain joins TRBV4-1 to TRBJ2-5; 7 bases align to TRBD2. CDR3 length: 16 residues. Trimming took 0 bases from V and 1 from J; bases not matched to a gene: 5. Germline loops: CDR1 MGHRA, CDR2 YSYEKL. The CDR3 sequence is CASSQEGREFQETQYF. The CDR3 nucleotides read TGCGCCAGCAGCCAAGAAGGGCGGGAGTTCCAAGAGACCCAGTACTTC.

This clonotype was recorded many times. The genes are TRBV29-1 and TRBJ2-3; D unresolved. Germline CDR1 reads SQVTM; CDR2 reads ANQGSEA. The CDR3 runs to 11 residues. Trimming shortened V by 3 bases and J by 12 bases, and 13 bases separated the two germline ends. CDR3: CSVDVTVSQYF. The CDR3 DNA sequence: TGCAGCGTTGATGTGACCGTCTCACAGTATTTT.

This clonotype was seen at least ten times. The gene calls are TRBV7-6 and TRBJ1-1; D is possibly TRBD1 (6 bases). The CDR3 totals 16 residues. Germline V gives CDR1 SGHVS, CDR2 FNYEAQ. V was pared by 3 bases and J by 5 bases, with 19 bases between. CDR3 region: CASSFSRRGTPTEAFF. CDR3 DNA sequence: TGTGCCAGCAGCTTTTCAAGGCGGGGGACACCAACTGAAGCTTTCTTT.